These 8 T cell receptor beta chains came from one sample sequenced in a study of somatic mutations in cytotoxic T cells in rheumatoid arthritis. This table comes from immunoSEQ multiplex PCR, and its TCRdb copy is limited to in-frame clones, with some not included. The sample includes about 20,000 clones, approximately 80% of them seen just once. Sequenced material: CD8+ T cells sorted from blood. These receptor sequences come from an adult with rheumatoid arthritis.

J is TRBJ1-2 and V is TRBV5-3; no clear D gene. TRBV5-3 carries the ORF label, with uncertain function. Between the trimmed V and J ends, which lost 4 bases and 7 bases, there was a span of 11 bases. This CDR3 spans 12 amino acids. Here the CDR3 DNA reads TGTGCCAGAAGCACAGAAGGGTCTGGCTACACCTTC. Its protein is CARSTEGSGYTF.

The chain uses TRBV27 and TRBJ2-7; D is ambiguous. V lost 3 bases and J 8 bases, leaving 8 bases between the germline ends. This CDR3 is built from 11 residues. CDR1 MNHEY and CDR2 SMNVEV come from the germline V gene (reference sequence). In nucleotides, the CDR3 is TGTGCCAGCAGTTTTAGCCAGAAGCAGTACTTC. It encodes CASSFSQKQYF.

This clone appeared a few times. The chain recombines TRBV19 with TRBJ1-1; D is possibly TRBD1 (5 bases). In germline, CDR1 is LNHDA, CDR2 SQIVND (reference sequence). This CDR3 contains 13 residues. Trimming removed 6 bases from V and 1 base from J, with 9 bases in between. The CDR3 sequence is CASRNDRNTEAFF. For the CDR3, the DNA is TGTGCCAGTAGAAATGACAGGAACACTGAAGCTTTCTTT.

The V gene is TRBV4-2, the J gene TRBJ2-7, with D hard to call. Germline loops: CDR1 LGHNA, CDR2 YNFKEQ. This CDR3 has 13 residues. The V and J ends lost 1 base and 6 bases respectively, with 10 bases between them. The CDR3: CASSQVGPSEQYF. The CDR3 DNA follows: TGTGCCAGCAGCCAAGTCGGGCCCTCCGAGCAGTACTTC.

This clone was seen a single time. The CDR3 DNA is TGTGCCAGCAGCTCAGGACTGGATACGCAGTATTTT. Amino acid sequence: CASSSGLDTQYF. The chain has TRBV7-2 and TRBJ2-3; TRBD2 is a possible D gene (5 bases). The V gene's germline CDR1 is SGHTA and CDR2 FQGNSA. The CDR3 runs 12 residues. The V gene lost 4 bases and the J gene lost 6 bases, with 8 bases spanning the gap.

This clone was observed a few times. The chain joins TRBV19 to TRBJ2-7; no clear D. The CDR3 is 13 residues long. Germline V gene sequence: CDR1 LNHDA, CDR2 SQIVND (reference sequence). The ends were cut back, 5 bases at V and 1 base at J, with 9 bases in the middle. The CDR3 is CASSVRASYEQYF. Written as DNA, the CDR3 is TGTGCCAGTAGTGTCCGGGCGTCCTACGAGCAGTACTTC. Using reference TRBV19 and TRBJ2-7 for the parts outside the CDR3, the full variable domain is DGGITQSPKYLFRKEGQNVTLSCEQNLNHDAMYWYRQDPGQGLRLIYYSQIVNDFQKGDIAEGYSVSREKKESFPLTVTSAQKNPTAFYLCASSVRASYEQYFGPGTRLTVT.

V usage is TRBV2 and J usage is TRBJ1-1; D gene ambiguous. This CDR3 is built from 13 residues. Trimming left V 7 bases short and J 0 bases short, with 9 bases between. Per germline, CDR1 SNHLY and CDR2 FYNNEI. CDR3 bases: TGTGCCAGCATAAATTTGATGAACACTGAAGCTTTCTTT. Translation: CASINLMNTEAFF.

This clone was recorded a few times. The chain employs TRBV10-1 and TRBJ1-2; 9 nucleotides align to TRBD1. The germline gives CDR1 WNHNN, CDR2 SYGVQD (reference sequence). The V gene end was trimmed by 7 bases and the J gene end by 6 bases; junction bases not matched to a gene: 12. The CDR3 length is 15 residues. CDR3 sequence: CASKEPDRGLHGYTF. The CDR3 nucleotides are TGCGCCAGCAAAGAGCCGGACAGGGGCCTGCATGGCTACACCTTC.